This T cell receptor beta chain was observed in a study of cytomegalovirus exposure and HLA in healthy donors. General study points: CMV antigen specificity of three CMV-associated chains was confirmed in vitro. As a later analysis revealed, most CMV-associated TCR beta chains appeared HLA-restricted.

V dropped 2 bases and J dropped 2; count of bases not matched to a gene: 1. The germline V gene encodes CDR1 GTSNPN and CDR2 SVGIG (reference sequence). This CDR3 has 14 amino acids. Primers: 60 Vbeta forward and 13 Jbeta reverse. The assay was immunoSEQ multiplex PCR, and TCRdb's table has in-frame clones only and misses some. The sample carries nearly 110,000 clones, over 80% recorded once. To note about this clone: What it binds is not known.

The specimen sequenced was PBMCs. This sequence originates from a man aged 25-45 years in good health and CMV-seropositive. The chain has TRBV30 and TRBJ2-3; 10 bases line up with TRBD2. This CDR3 is CAWSSGGATDTQYF. The CDR3 DNA is TGTGCCTGGAGTAGCGGGGGGGCCACAGATACGCAGTATTTT.